These T cell receptor beta chains were read from a single sample in a study of PD-L1 blockade in urothelial cancer. Data came from immunoSEQ multiplex PCR; TCRdb stores just in-frame clones and leaves some out. The table lists 50,000 or so clones, around 88% of them singletons. The material was PBMCs, obtained around atezolizumab (anti-PD-L1) treatment. These receptors came from a man in his 60s with urothelial cancer. CDR3s include the opening cysteine and the closing phenylalanine or tryptophan. D genes are given only for firm matches. Rows may omit the clone size; those that give it use once, few, many or a size class.

>.|TRBJ1-5|TRBV7-2|.
CASSLARGSGQPQHF
TGTGCCAGCAGCTTAGCGCGGGGCTCCGGTCAGCCCCAGCATTTT
>large|TRBJ1-5|TRBV28|.
CASSLAVSNQPQHF
TGTGCCAGCAGTTTGGCAGTTAGCAATCAGCCCCAGCATTTT
>few|TRBJ1-4|TRBV15|.
CATSSPGTESLNEKLFF
TGTGCCACCAGCAGCCCCGGGACTGAATCTCTTAATGAAAAACTGTTTTTT
>.|TRBJ2-3|TRBV5-6|TRBD1
CASSIRQGYTDTQYF
TGTGCCAGCAGCATCCGACAGGGGTACACAGATACGCAGTATTTT
>.|TRBJ1-1|TRBV19|.
CASSIGHGGTEAFF
TGTGCCAGTAGTATAGGACATGGTGGGACTGAAGCTTTCTTT
>.|TRBJ1-5|TRBV4-1|.
CASSQEGRYSNQPQHF
TGCGCCAGCAGCCAAGAAGGCAGGTATAGCAATCAGCCCCAGCATTTT
>.|TRBJ2-5|TRBV2|TRBD1
CASRGTGVETQYF
TGTGCCAGCAGGGGGACAGGGGTAGAGACCCAGTACTTC
>.|TRBJ1-5|TRBV5-6|.
CASSSRDYSNQPQHF
TGTGCCAGCAGCTCCCGAGACTATAGCAATCAGCCCCAGCATTTT
>.|TRBJ1-2|TRBV7-2|TRBD1
CASSLDPQGDGYTF
TGTGCCAGCAGCTTAGATCCGCAGGGGGATGGCTACACCTTC
>.|TRBJ2-3|TRBV7-9|TRBD1
CASSYLGTGSTDTQYF
TGTGCCAGCAGCTACCTCGGGACAGGCAGCACAGATACGCAGTATTTT
>.|TRBJ2-1|TRBV19|.
CASSIRQGYNEQFF
TGTGCCAGTAGTATCCGTCAGGGGTACAATGAGCAGTTCTTC
>.|TRBJ2-3|TRBV7-6|TRBD1
CASSLRTGGSTDTQYF
TGTGCCAGCAGCTTAAGGACAGGGGGGAGCACAGATACGCAGTATTTT
>.|TRBJ1-2|TRBV18|.
CASSPTETPNYGYTF
TGTGCCAGCTCACCAACAGAAACCCCTAACTATGGCTACACCTTC
>.|TRBJ2-2|TRBV19|TRBD2
CATAGRASGGSGELFF
TGTGCCACCGCCGGGAGGGCTAGCGGGGGATCCGGGGAGCTGTTTTTT
>.|TRBJ2-6|TRBV5-1|TRBD1
CASSTRTGNPFGANVLTF
TGCGCCAGCAGCACCCGGACAGGGAACCCGTTTGGGGCCAACGTCCTGACTTTC
>.|TRBJ2-5|TRBV9|TRBD1
CASIYGTGRPETQYF
TGTGCCAGCATATACGGGACAGGGAGGCCAGAGACCCAGTACTTC
>.|TRBJ2-2|TRBV2|TRBD2
CASRLAENTGELFF
TGTGCCAGCCGACTAGCGGAAAACACCGGGGAGCTGTTTTTT
>.|TRBJ2-3|TRBV6-4|.
CASSVQSGRTDTQYF
TGTGCCAGCAGTGTACAAAGCGGTCGCACAGATACGCAGTATTTT
>.|TRBJ1-1|TRBV18|.
CASSPPGQEVSYTEAFF
TGTGCCAGCTCACCACCTGGGCAGGAGGTGAGTTACACTGAAGCTTTCTTT
>.|TRBJ1-1|TRBV5-1|TRBD1
CASSLGGAGGLRTEAFF
TGCGCCAGCAGCTTGGGTGGGGCAGGGGGCCTGAGAACTGAAGCTTTCTTT
>.|TRBJ2-3|TRBV7-2|TRBD2
CASRQGRGALALTDTQYF
TGTGCCAGCCGCCAGGGGCGGGGGGCATTAGCATTGACAGATACGCAGTATTTT
>.|TRBJ1-1|TRBV5-8|.
CASSLKGVRGKAFF
TGTGCCAGCAGCTTGAAAGGAGTACGGGGTAAAGCTTTCTTT
>.|TRBJ1-4|TRBV19|.
CASSIASGSTNEKLFF
TGTGCCAGTAGTATAGCATCAGGGTCAACTAATGAAAAACTGTTTTTT
>.|TRBJ2-3|TRBV7-8|TRBD2
CASSPKGLAVPSTDTQYF
TGTGCCAGCAGCCCTAAAGGACTAGCGGTTCCTAGCACAGATACGCAGTATTTT
>once|TRBJ2-3|TRBV6-1|.
CASSESQFPDTQYF
TGTGCCAGCAGTGAATCGCAGTTCCCAGATACGCAGTATTTT
>.|TRBJ1-3|TRBV5-6|TRBD1
CASSKNRGSGNTIYF
TGTGCCAGCAGCAAAAACAGGGGCTCTGGAAACACCATATATTTT
>.|TRBJ2-2|TRBV2|TRBD1
CASSEWTGRGGELFF
TGTGCCAGCAGTGAATGGACAGGCAGGGGGGGGGAGCTGTTTTTT
>.|TRBJ1-1|TRBV27|TRBD1
CASSDRGVAFF
TGTGCCAGCAGTGACAGGGGAGTAGCTTTCTTT
>.|TRBJ2-1|TRBV6-5|.
CASSPDSSTYNEQFF
TGTGCCAGCAGTCCCGACTCGTCGACCTACAATGAGCAGTTCTTC
>.|TRBJ2-1|TRBV6-1|TRBD1
CASIDRAYNEQFF
TGTGCCAGCATCGACAGGGCTTACAATGAGCAGTTCTTC
>.|TRBJ2-2|TRBV30|.
CAWSLEIAGELFF
TGTGCCTGGAGTTTAGAGATCGCCGGGGAGCTGTTTTTT
>.|TRBJ1-5|TRBV10-2|.
CASGGIEQPQHF
TGCGCCAGCGGAGGTATCGAGCAGCCCCAGCATTTT
>.|TRBJ2-1|TRBV12-5|TRBD2
CASGLALTSGGINEQFF
TGTGCTAGTGGTTTGGCCCTGACTAGCGGGGGAATTAATGAGCAGTTCTTC
>.|TRBJ2-3|TRBV6-5|TRBD2
CASRGLAGVTDTQYF
TGTGCCAGCAGAGGACTAGCGGGGGTTACAGATACGCAGTATTTT
>.|TRBJ2-7|TRBV28|TRBD1
CASILRDRSYEQYF
TGTGCCAGCATTCTTCGGGACAGATCCTACGAGCAGTACTTC
>.|TRBJ2-3|TRBV2|.
CASSRTGRADTQYF
TGTGCCAGCAGCCGGACAGGGAGGGCAGATACGCAGTATTTT
>.|TRBJ2-1|TRBV10-1|.
CASRPGGQYLGEQFF
TGCGCCAGCCGCCCTGGGGGCCAGTACCTGGGTGAGCAGTTCTTC
>.|TRBJ2-2|TRBV10-3|TRBD2
CAITSSGGGASGELFF
TGTGCCATCACCTCGTCGGGCGGGGGGGCCTCCGGGGAGCTGTTTTTT
>.|TRBJ1-1|TRBV18|.
CASSDRGTEAFF
TGTGCCAGCTCCGACCGGGGCACTGAAGCTTTCTTT
>.|TRBJ2-2|TRBV6-4|.
CASRETILANTGELFF
TGTGCCAGCCGGGAAACTATCCTCGCGAACACCGGGGAGCTGTTTTTT
>.|TRBJ2-3|TRBV30|.
CAWSARDTQYF
TGTGCCTGGAGTGCCCGGGATACGCAGTATTTT
>.|TRBJ1-2|TRBV29-1|TRBD1
CSTDRTGGGYGYTF
TGCAGTACCGACAGGACAGGGGGAGGCTATGGCTACACCTTC
>.|TRBJ1-1|TRBV11-3|TRBD1
CASSLLGQREAFF
TGTGCCAGCAGCTTACTGGGACAGAGAGAAGCTTTCTTT